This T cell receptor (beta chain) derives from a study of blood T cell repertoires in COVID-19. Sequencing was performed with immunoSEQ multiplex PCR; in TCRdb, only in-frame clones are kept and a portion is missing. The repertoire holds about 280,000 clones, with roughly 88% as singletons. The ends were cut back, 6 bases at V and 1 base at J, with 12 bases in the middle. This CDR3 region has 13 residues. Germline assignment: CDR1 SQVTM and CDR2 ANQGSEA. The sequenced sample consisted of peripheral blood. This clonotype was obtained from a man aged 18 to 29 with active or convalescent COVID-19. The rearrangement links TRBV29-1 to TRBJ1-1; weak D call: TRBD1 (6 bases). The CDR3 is CSVREGGNTEAFF. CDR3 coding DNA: TGCAGCGTCCGGGAGGGGGGGAACACTGAAGCTTTCTTT.